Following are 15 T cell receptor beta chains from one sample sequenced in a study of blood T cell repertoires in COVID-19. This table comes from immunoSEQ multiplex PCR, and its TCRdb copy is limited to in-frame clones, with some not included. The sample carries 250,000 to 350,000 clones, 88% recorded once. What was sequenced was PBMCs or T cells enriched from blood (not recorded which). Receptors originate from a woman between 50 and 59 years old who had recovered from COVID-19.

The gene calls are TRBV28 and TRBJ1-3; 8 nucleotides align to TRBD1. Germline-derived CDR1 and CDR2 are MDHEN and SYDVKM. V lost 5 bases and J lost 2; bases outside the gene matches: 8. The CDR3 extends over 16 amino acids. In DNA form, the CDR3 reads TGTGCCAGCAGTCCGCAAACAGGGGGTACTGGAAACACCATATATTTT. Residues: CASSPQTGGTGNTIYF.

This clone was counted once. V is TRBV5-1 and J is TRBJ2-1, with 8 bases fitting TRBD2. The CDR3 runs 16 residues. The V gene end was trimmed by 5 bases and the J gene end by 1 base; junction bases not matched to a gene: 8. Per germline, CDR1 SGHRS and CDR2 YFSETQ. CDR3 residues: CASRGSTSGSYNEQFF. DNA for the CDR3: TGCGCCAGCAGGGGGAGCACTAGCGGATCCTACAATGAGCAGTTCTTC.

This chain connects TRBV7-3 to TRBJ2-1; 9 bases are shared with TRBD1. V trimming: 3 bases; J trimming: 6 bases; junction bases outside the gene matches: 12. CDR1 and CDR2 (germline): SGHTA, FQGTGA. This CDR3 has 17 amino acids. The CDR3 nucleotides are TGTGCCAGCAGCTTGGTCCAAACGGGACAGGGTTCCAATGAGCAGTTCTTC. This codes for CASSLVQTGQGSNEQFF.

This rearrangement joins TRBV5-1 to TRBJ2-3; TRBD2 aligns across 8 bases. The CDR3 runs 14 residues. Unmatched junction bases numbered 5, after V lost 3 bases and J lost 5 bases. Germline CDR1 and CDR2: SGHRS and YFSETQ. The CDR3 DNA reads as TGCGCCAGCAGCTATGGACTAGCTCTAGATACGCAGTATTTT. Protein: CASSYGLALDTQYF.

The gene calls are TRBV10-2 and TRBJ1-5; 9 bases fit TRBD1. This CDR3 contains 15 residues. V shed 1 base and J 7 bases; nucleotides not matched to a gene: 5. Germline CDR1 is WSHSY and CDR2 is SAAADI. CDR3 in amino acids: CASSEYKTGGQPQHF. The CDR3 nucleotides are TGCGCCAGCAGTGAGTATAAGACAGGGGGACAGCCCCAGCATTTT.

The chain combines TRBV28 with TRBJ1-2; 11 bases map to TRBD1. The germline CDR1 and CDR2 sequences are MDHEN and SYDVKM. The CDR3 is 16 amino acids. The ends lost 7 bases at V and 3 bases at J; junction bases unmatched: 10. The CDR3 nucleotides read TGTGCCAGCACCCAAGGGGGGACAGGGGGGGACTATGGCTACACCTTC. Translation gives CASTQGGTGGDYGYTF.

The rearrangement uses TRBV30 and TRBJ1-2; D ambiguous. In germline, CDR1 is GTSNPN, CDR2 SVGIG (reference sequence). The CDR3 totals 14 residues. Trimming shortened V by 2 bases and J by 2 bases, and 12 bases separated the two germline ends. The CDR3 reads CAWSLGRANYGYTF. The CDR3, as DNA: TGTGCCTGGAGTCTCGGGAGGGCAAACTATGGCTACACCTTC.

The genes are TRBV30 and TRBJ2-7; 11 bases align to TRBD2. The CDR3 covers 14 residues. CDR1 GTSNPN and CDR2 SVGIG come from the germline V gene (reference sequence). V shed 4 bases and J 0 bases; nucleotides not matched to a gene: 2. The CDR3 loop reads CAWTLAGGSYEQYF. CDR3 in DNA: TGTGCCTGGACCCTAGCGGGAGGCTCCTACGAGCAGTACTTC.

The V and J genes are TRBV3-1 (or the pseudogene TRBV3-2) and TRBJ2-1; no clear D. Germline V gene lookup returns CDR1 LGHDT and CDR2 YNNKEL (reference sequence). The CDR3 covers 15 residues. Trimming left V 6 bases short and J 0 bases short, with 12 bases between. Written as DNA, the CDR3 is TGTGCCAGCAGTTCCACTCGGAGCTCCTACAATGAGCAGTTCTTC. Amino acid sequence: CASSSTRSSYNEQFF.

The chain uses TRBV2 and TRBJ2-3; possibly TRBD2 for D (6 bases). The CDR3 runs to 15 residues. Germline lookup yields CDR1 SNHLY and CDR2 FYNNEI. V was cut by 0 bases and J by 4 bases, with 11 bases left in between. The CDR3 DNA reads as TGTGCCAGCAGTGAAGCGCTTACGGGGGCAGATACGCAGTATTTT. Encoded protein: CASSEALTGADTQYF.

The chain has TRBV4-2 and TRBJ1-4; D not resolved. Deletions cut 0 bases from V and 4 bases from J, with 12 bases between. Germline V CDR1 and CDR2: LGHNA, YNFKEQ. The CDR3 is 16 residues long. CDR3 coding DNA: TGTGCCAGCAGCCAAGATCGGGGAGGGTTTAATGAAAAACTGTTTTTT. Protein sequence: CASSQDRGGFNEKLFF.

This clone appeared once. CDR3 DNA sequence: TGTGCCAGCAGCTTGCGGTCAGGATATCAGCCCCAGCATTTT. This gives the protein CASSLRSGYQPQHF. V usage is TRBV5-6 and J usage is TRBJ1-5; D uncertain. Germline CDR1 SGHDT, CDR2 YYEEEE. The CDR3 contains 14 residues. Trimming took 1 base from V and 5 from J, leaving 10 bases between them.

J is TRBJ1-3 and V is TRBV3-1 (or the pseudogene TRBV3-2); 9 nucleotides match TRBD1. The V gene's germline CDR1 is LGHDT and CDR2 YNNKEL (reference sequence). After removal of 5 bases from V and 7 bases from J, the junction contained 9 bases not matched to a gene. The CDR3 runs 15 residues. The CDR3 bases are TGTGCCAGCAGCTCCCGGTCGGGACAGGGTAACACCATATATTTT. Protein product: CASSSRSGQGNTIYF.

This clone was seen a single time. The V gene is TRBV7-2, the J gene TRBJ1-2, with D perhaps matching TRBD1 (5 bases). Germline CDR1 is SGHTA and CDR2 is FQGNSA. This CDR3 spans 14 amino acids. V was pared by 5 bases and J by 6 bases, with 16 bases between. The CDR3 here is CASSPRGQGNGYTF. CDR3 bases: TGTGCCAGCAGCCCCCGTGGCCAGGGCAATGGCTACACCTTC.

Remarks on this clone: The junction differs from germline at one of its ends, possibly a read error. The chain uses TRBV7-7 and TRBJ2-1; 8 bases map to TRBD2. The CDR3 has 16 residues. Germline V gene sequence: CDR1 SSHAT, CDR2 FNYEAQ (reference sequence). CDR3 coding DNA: TGTGCTAGCAGCTTAGGTCGCCTAGCGGGTAACAATGAGCAGTTCTTC. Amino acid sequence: CASSLGRLAGNNEQFF.